The 15 T cell receptor beta chains reported below all come from one sample, sequenced in a study of blood T cells in healthy people across ages. Sample-barcoded 5' priming and a J-beta primer mix drove a second PCR of 7 to 11 cycles. MiXCR was run by TCRdb on the 5' RACE reads, yielding one entry per CDR3 protein. The sample lists hundreds of thousands of distinct CDR3 sequences, roughly 60% occurring once. The sequenced sample consisted of blood. These receptors were taken from a young man in good health.

In this sample, this clonotype turned up once. The germline gene is not matched at one end of the junction; a read error may be the cause. This chain connects TRBV2 to TRBJ2-1; the D is unclear. The CDR3 sequence is 11 residues long. CDR1 is SNHLY and CDR2 is FYNNEI in the germline V gene. CDR3 DNA: TGTACCAGTTCGGGCCACAATGAGCAGTTCTTC. It yields the protein CTSSGHNEQFF.

The table lists this clonotype with a few counts. The gene calls are TRBV28 and TRBJ2-7, with 8 positions matching TRBD2. The CDR3 runs to 15 residues. Germline CDR1 and CDR2: MDHEN and SYDVKM. The junction had 10 bases not matched to a gene; V was cut back by 6 bases and J by 3 bases. The CDR3 protein is CASSRAGTRDYEQYF. CDR3 nucleotide sequence: TGTGCCAGCAGCCGCGCCGGGACTAGAGACTACGAGCAGTACTTC.

The V and J genes are TRBV21-1 and TRBJ2-7; TRBD1, the D gene given by the table, was not confirmed from the DNA. TRBV21-1 is a listed pseudogene. This CDR3 comprises 14 residues. CDR3 DNA: TGTGCCGGACCCCGGGTCCCGAGGAGCTACGAGCAGTACTTC. It codes for CAGPRVPRSYEQYF.

The V gene is TRBV4-3, the J gene TRBJ2-2, with D maybe TRBD2 (5 bases). The CDR3 spans 16 residues. Germline CDR1 reads LGHNA; CDR2 reads YSLEER. The V end was cut by 0 bases, the J end by 1 base, with 9 bases between. This chain's CDR3 is CASSQDGGGNTGELFF. In DNA form, the CDR3 reads TGCGCCAGCAGCCAAGATGGAGGAGGGAACACCGGGGAGCTGTTTTTT.

This clonotype showed up just a few times. The V call is TRBV12-3 or TRBV12-4, the J call TRBJ2-3; no clear D. This CDR3 contains 13 residues. Trimming stripped 6 bases from V and 2 bases from J, with 9 bases between. CDR3 sequence: CASSTQDTDTQYF. CDR3 sequence (DNA): TGTGCCAGCAGCACCCAGGACACAGATACGCAGTATTTT.

This clonotype was detected only a few times. The chain carries TRBV20-1 and TRBJ1-2; a weak D match, TRBD1 (5 bases). The germline gives CDR1 DFQATT, CDR2 SNEGSKA (reference sequence). The CDR3 consists of 12 residues. V gave up 3 bases and J gave up 3 bases, with 8 bases separating them. The CDR3 is CSARGGDYGYTF. Written as DNA, the CDR3 is TGCAGTGCTAGGGGGGGGGACTATGGCTACACCTTC.

This clonotype came up a few times. The chain employs TRBV30 and TRBJ2-1; 9 bases fit TRBD1. The CDR3 totals 11 residues. Germline CDR1 is GTSNPN and CDR2 is SVGIG (reference sequence). V shed 0 bases, J shed 15 bases, and the junction held 3 bases outside the gene matches. The CDR3 region is CAWSVGTGRFF. The CDR3 DNA reads TGTGCCTGGAGTGTAGGGACAGGGCGGTTCTTC.

This clonotype was seen more than once but under ten times. V and J are TRBV7-2 and TRBJ2-1; D is undetermined. This CDR3 has 12 residues. The ends were cut back, 5 bases at V and 8 bases at J, with 10 bases in the middle. CDR1 SGHTA and CDR2 FQGNSA come from the germline V gene. In DNA, the CDR3 is TGTGCCAGCAGCGACGCTTTCCATGAGCAGTTCTTC. It codes for CASSDAFHEQFF.

This chain links TRBV2 with TRBJ2-7; no firm D call. The CDR3 length is 14 residues. V was cut by 5 bases and J by 2 bases, with 13 bases left in between. CDR1 is SNHLY and CDR2 is FYNNEI in the germline V gene. CDR3 sequence (DNA): TGTGCCAGCAGTTGGTCCGAAAGGACCTACGAGCAGTACTTC. It yields the protein CASSWSERTYEQYF.

V gene TRBV7-2 combines with J gene TRBJ2-3, with D possibly TRBD2 on 6 matching bases. This CDR3 spans 15 amino acids. V shed 1 base and J shed 6 bases, with 14 bases lying between them. Per germline, CDR1 SGHTA and CDR2 FQGNSA. The CDR3 is CASSLVGGDGDTQYF. The CDR3, as DNA: TGTGCCAGCAGCTTAGTTGGCGGGGATGGGGATACGCAGTATTTT.

V usage is TRBV20-1 and J usage is TRBJ2-5, with D possibly matching TRBD1 (6 bases). The V and J ends lost 0 bases and 7 bases respectively, with 15 bases between them. Per germline, CDR1 DFQATT and CDR2 SNEGSKA (reference sequence). The CDR3 sequence is 14 residues long. The CDR3 loop is CSAREVGAWGTQYF. CDR3 nucleotide sequence: TGCAGTGCTAGAGAGGTGGGGGCCTGGGGGACCCAGTACTTC.

This clonotype was found a few times. This sequence joins TRBV4-2 and TRBJ2-1; weak D call: TRBD2 (5 bases). Germline lookup yields CDR1 LGHNA and CDR2 YNFKEQ. Trimming shortened V by 0 bases and J by 10 bases, and 13 bases separated the two germline ends. The CDR3 is made up of 14 amino acids. The CDR3 DNA reads as TGTGCCAGCAGCCAAGATATAGCGTTTGAAGAGCAGTTCTTC. As protein: CASSQDIAFEEQFF.

The chain links TRBV27 to TRBJ1-4; the D gene is possibly TRBD1 (6 bases). There are 14 residues in the CDR3. V was trimmed by 5 bases and J by 5 bases, leaving 12 bases between them. The germline V gene encodes CDR1 MNHEY and CDR2 SMNVEV (reference sequence). CDR3: CASSKQGFNEKLFF. DNA of the CDR3: TGTGCCAGCAGTAAACAGGGTTTCAATGAAAAACTGTTTTTT.

There are a few counts of this clonotype. V usage is TRBV28 and J usage is TRBJ1-2, with D perhaps matching TRBD1 (5 bases). The CDR3 is 15 amino acids. Germline CDR1 and CDR2: MDHEN and SYDVKM. Trimming pared 6 bases from V and 3 bases from J, leaving 17 bases between. DNA for the CDR3: TGTGCCAGCAGACTCATTACTAGGGGTTACTATGGCTACACCTTC. This encodes CASRLITRGYYGYTF.

This clonotype was picked up one time. V usage is TRBV20-1 and J usage is TRBJ2-5, with unresolved D. Trimming left V 4 bases short and J 0 bases short, with 12 bases between. Germline V CDR1 and CDR2: DFQATT, SNEGSKA (reference sequence). This CDR3 has 14 amino acids. In nucleotides, the CDR3 is TGCAGTGCTAATACAGATGGGGACCAAGAGACCCAGTACTTC. Its protein product is CSANTDGDQETQYF.